At least ten counts were recorded for the clone carrying this T cell receptor beta chain. CDR1 SGHTA and CDR2 FQGNSA come from the germline V gene. V lost 2 bases, J lost 2 bases, and 9 bases lay in between. CDR3 size: 14 residues. RNA transcripts served as template for amplifying TCR beta CDR3 sequences. Second-round multiplex PCR came after a first-round RT-PCR that employed HTBI primers. Each CDR3 protein gets one entry after TCRdb re-called the multiplex PCR reads with MiXCR. The data show fewer than 400,000 distinct CDR3 sequences, with about 17% seen just once and around 1.5% held by the top ten. These data come from a study of Graves' ophthalmopathy and Graves' hyperthyroidism. In this cohort, patients with other autoimmune diseases, uncontrolled infections, pregnancy or lactation were excluded. Clinical symptoms and serum thyroxine were used for diagnosis; TRAb, thyroid ultrasound and orbital computed tomography were also relied on.

V usage is TRBV7-2 and J usage is TRBJ1-1, with unresolved D. The TCR comes from a woman aged 18 to 35 with Graves' ophthalmopathy. Material for sequencing was peripheral blood. The CDR3 here is CASSLYPGNTEAFF. DNA for the CDR3: TGTGCCAGCAGCTTATACCCAGGAAACACTGAAGCTTTCTTT. Variable domain in full (rest from reference TRBV7-2 and TRBJ1-1): GAGVSQSPSNKVTEKGKDVELRCDPISGHTALYWYRQSLGQGLEFLIYFQGNSAPDKSGLPSDRFSAERTGGSVSTLTIQRTQQEDSAVYLCASSLYPGNTEAFFGQGTRLTVV.